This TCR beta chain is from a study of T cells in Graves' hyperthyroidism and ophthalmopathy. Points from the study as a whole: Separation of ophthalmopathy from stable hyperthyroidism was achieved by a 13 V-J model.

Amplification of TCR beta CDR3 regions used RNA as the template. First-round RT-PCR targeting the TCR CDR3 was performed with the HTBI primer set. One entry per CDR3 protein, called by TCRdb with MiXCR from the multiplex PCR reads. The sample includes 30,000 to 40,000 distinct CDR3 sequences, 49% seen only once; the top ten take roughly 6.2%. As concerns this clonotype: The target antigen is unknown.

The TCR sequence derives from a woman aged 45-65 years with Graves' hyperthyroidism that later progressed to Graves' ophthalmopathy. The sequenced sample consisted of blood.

The CDR3 sequence is CASSLISGGVDTQYF. DNA of the CDR3: TGTGCCAGCAGCTTAATCTCGGGGGGAGTAGATACGCAGTATTTT. This chain uses TRBV11-3 with TRBJ2-3, with 7 bases aligning to TRBD2. This CDR3 is built from 15 residues. Trimming cost V 2 bases and J 5 bases; bases outside gene matches: 7. Germline V gives CDR1 SGHNT, CDR2 YENEEA.